The T cell receptor (beta chain) under discussion was sequenced for a study of T cell repertoires in cytomegalovirus infection (dated by TCRdb to the late 2010s). Regarding the research as a whole: Recently identified HLA-C-restricted CMV epitopes, whose presentation resists viral immunomodulation, were targeted by peptide stimulations together with well-studied HLA-B-restricted epitopes. The HLA type of each donor mattered for the analysis, because public TCR beta signatures pointed to carriage of CMV infection along with the matching HLA type. Points the paper makes about the study in general: Cumulative frequency of public TCR beta family members discriminated carriers of CMV infection plus the relevant HLA type in this cohort and an independent approximately 340-donor cohort. The ex vivo response was dominated by HLA-C-restricted CMV-specific TCR beta clonotypes, which also provided the single most frequent clonotype in two of eight donors.

In light of the paper, this sample's treatment or condition label describes: in vitro stimulation with specific CMV peptide epitopes to enrich CMV-specific T cells. Including the terminal cysteine and phenylalanine, the CDR3 comprises 15 residues. Only the CDR3 part of the read is kept: 45 bases, read in frame from the first base. Trimming takes 0 bases from V and 6 bases from J, and the germline ends sit 14 bases apart. From a lookup of the germline V gene (reference sequence), CDR1 and CDR2 are MNHEY and SMNVEV. The sample holds many counts of this clonotype. The clone's antigen remains unknown. The input lacks base qualities; no much larger clone sits a single base away. Sequencing relied on an Illumina HiSeq 1500. The raw public reads went through TCRdb reprocessing: fastp at Q25, MiXCR clone calling, in-frame beta chains kept. Rows merge per CDR3 protein into single entries with the most common DNA and genes. In all, the sample holds about 920,000 distinct CDR3 sequences, and around 30% of those were seen once. The biggest ten clones account for roughly 13% of the sample.

This clonotype was sampled from a human donor in good health (CMV status not recorded). Some clones in this sample may be carry-over from other donors' samples. This sample comprised cultured CD8+ T cells from PBMCs, obtained from culture after CMV antigen stimulation. The chain joins TRBV27 to TRBJ1-2; TRBD1 is a possible D gene, resting on 6 matching bases. The DNA sequence is TGTGCCAGCAGTTTATCGTTTGGGGGCGTAAATGGCTACACCTTC. Translated, this is CASSLSFGGVNGYTF.